This entry lists 22 T cell receptor beta chains sequenced from one sample in a study of regulatory T cells in long-lasting Graves disease. Assembly of TCR beta libraries relied on iRepertoire HTBI primers together with Arm-PCR of CDR3 regions. TCRdb analysed the multiplex PCR reads with MiXCR anew, one entry per CDR3 protein. This table has roughly 610,000 distinct CDR3 sequences, less than 20% appearing once. As for time point: newly diagnosed GD, antithyroid drugs for less than 3 months. RNA isolated from PBMCs was used to make the TCR library. The same specimen was also included in a second study, on T cells in Graves' hyperthyroidism and ophthalmopathy.

The material sequenced was peripheral blood mononuclear cells (PBMCs), taken at new diagnosis, from a patient treated with antithyroid drugs. These receptors were collected from a woman aged 30 to 39 with Graves disease.

There are a few counts of this clonotype. The J gene is TRBJ2-5, the V gene TRBV9; no definite D call. In germline, CDR1 is SGDLS, CDR2 YYNGEE. V was pared by 4 bases and J by 0 bases, with 16 bases between. The CDR3 is 16 residues long. The CDR3 spells CASSSGSSSNQETQYF. The DNA of the CDR3 is TGTGCCAGCAGCTCTGGTTCGTCGTCGAACCAAGAGACCCAGTACTTC.

V is TRBV5-1 and J is TRBJ2-7; 9 bases line up with TRBD2. Per germline, CDR1 SGHRS and CDR2 YFSETQ. The junction had 10 bases not matched to a gene; V was cut back by 4 bases and J by 5 bases. CDR3 length: 15 residues. The CDR3 is CASSAIAGVSDEQYF. The DNA of the CDR3 is TGCGCCAGCAGCGCAATAGCGGGAGTAAGCGACGAGCAGTACTTC.

This sequence joins TRBV5-5 and TRBJ2-1, with 7 bases matching TRBD1. Per germline, CDR1 SGHKS and CDR2 YYEKEE (reference sequence). This CDR3 comprises 17 residues. The V segment lost 4 bases and the J segment 5 bases; nucleotides outside the gene matches: 15. CDR3 amino acids: CASSIGTEIIRDNEQFF. In DNA form, the CDR3 reads TGTGCCAGCAGCATAGGGACAGAGATAATACGCGACAATGAGCAGTTCTTC. Together with reference TRBV5-5 and TRBJ2-1, the CDR3 gives the full variable domain: DAGVTQSPTHLIKTRGQQVTLRCSPISGHKSVSWYQQVLGQGPQFIFQYYEKEERGRGNFPDRFSARQFPNYSSELNVNALLLGDSALYLCASSIGTEIIRDNEQFFGPGTRLTVL.

This clonotype came up many times. V usage is TRBV2 and J usage is TRBJ2-7; D is unresolved. The germline V and J ends were trimmed by 4 bases and 3 bases, with 7 bases remaining between them. CDR1 and CDR2 (germline): SNHLY, FYNNEI. This CDR3 contains 12 residues. In DNA form, the CDR3 reads TGTGCCAGCAGTGGGTTATTCTACGAGCAGTACTTC. This translates into CASSGLFYEQYF.

This chain connects TRBV10-3 to TRBJ2-1; TRBD2 agrees at 7 bases. Germline lookup yields CDR1 ENHRY and CDR2 SYGVKD. After removal of 2 bases from V and 2 bases from J, the junction contained 3 bases not matched to a gene. CDR3 length: 15 residues. CDR3 amino acids: CAISEGAGTYNEQFF. Here the CDR3 DNA reads TGTGCCATCAGTGAGGGAGCGGGAACCTACAATGAGCAGTTCTTC.

This clonotype was detected ten times or more. V and J are TRBV28 and TRBJ2-1, with D possibly being TRBD2 (5 bases). Trimming pared 2 bases from V and 4 bases from J, leaving 6 bases between. This CDR3 spans 13 amino acids. Germline CDR1 reads MDHEN; CDR2 reads SYDVKM. DNA for the CDR3: TGTGCCAGCAGTTTAACTAGATACAATGAGCAGTTCTTC. Translating it yields CASSLTRYNEQFF.

This clonotype was seen at least ten times. One end of the junction does not line up with germline, which may come from a read error. The chain recombines TRBV5-1 with TRBJ2-3; 8 bases are shared with TRBD2. Germline CDR1 SGHRS, CDR2 YFSETQ. CDR3 length: 14 residues. The CDR3: CASSLAGSTDTQYF. In nucleotides, the CDR3 is TGTGCCAGCAGTTTAGCGGGAAGCACAGATACGCAGTATTTT.

This clonotype appeared many times. The V and J genes are TRBV28 and TRBJ2-5, with TRBD1 matching over 10 bases. Germline V gives CDR1 MDHEN, CDR2 SYDVKM. The junction had 12 bases not matched to a gene; V was cut back by 3 bases and J by 2 bases. The CDR3 totals 18 residues. The chain's CDR3 is CASSFPGQGSRRQETQYF. For the CDR3, the DNA is TGTGCCAGCAGTTTTCCGGGACAGGGGTCTAGACGGCAAGAGACCCAGTACTTC.

CDR3 amino acids: CASSHRQGSGELFF. For the CDR3, the DNA is TGTGCCAGCAGCCACAGACAGGGCTCCGGGGAGCTGTTTTTT. The chain links TRBV7-8 to TRBJ2-2, with 7 bases that match TRBD1. Per the germline V gene, CDR1 is SGHVS and CDR2 is FQNEAQ. The CDR3 has 14 residues. J lost 6 bases, V lost 5 bases, and 6 bases had no gene match.

This clonotype has a count of ten or more. The chain joins TRBV7-9 to TRBJ2-5, with D unclear. CDR3 length: 14 amino acids. Trimming pared 0 bases from V and 3 bases from J, leaving 8 bases between. From germline, CDR1 is SEHNR and CDR2 FQNEAQ (reference sequence). The CDR3 DNA reads TGTGCCAGCAGCTTAGCGAACCGGGAAGAGACCCAGTACTTC. Translated, it gives CASSLANREETQYF.

This clonotype was seen ten or more times. The chain combines TRBV29-1 with TRBJ2-3; D is unclear. The CDR3 runs 15 residues. Germline-derived CDR1 and CDR2 are SQVTM and ANQGSEA. The germline V and J ends were trimmed by 3 bases and 1 base, with 14 bases remaining between them. The CDR3 nucleotides are TGCAGCGTTGACTCCGCTAGAGATGGCACAGATACGCAGTATTTT. This encodes CSVDSARDGTDTQYF.

Many counts were recorded for this clonotype. The chain uses TRBV5-1 and TRBJ2-1; D might be TRBD1 or TRBD2, each matching 6 bases. There are 13 residues in the CDR3. The germline gives CDR1 SGHRS, CDR2 YFSETQ. V was cut by 0 bases and J by 9 bases, with 10 bases left in between. The CDR3 spells CASSLAGGTEQFF. The CDR3 DNA reads TGCGCCAGCAGCTTGGCCGGGGGCACTGAGCAGTTCTTC. Full variable domain (outside the CDR3, taken from reference TRBV5-1 and TRBJ2-1): KAGVTQTPRYLIKTRGQQVTLSCSPISGHRSVSWYQQTPGQGLQFLFEYFSETQRNKGNFPGRFSGRQFSNSRSEMNVSTLELGDSALYLCASSLAGGTEQFFGPGTRLTVL.

The V gene is TRBV4-1, the J gene TRBJ2-7, with 8 bases aligning to TRBD2. The germline V gene encodes CDR1 MGHRA and CDR2 YSYEKL. V dropped 4 bases and J dropped 0; count of bases not matched to a gene: 11. The CDR3 contains 17 residues. The CDR3 coding sequence is TGCGCCAGCAGCCCCGAACTTGGAAGCGGGAGCTCCTACGAGCAGTACTTC. Translating gives CASSPELGSGSSYEQYF.

This clonotype showed up just a few times. The rearrangement links TRBV20-1 to TRBJ2-1, with D possibly being TRBD2 (6 bases). The CDR3 is 13 amino acids. The germline V gene encodes CDR1 DFQATT and CDR2 SNEGSKA (reference sequence). With 8 bases removed from V and 3 bases from J, the gap between germline ends came to 14 bases. CDR3 in amino acids: CSISPDYYNEQFF. CDR3 bases: TGCAGTATTAGTCCGGACTACTACAATGAGCAGTTCTTC.

V usage is TRBV19 and J usage is TRBJ1-4; possibly TRBD1 for D (6 bases). The CDR3 runs 14 residues. Looked up from germline, CDR1 is LNHDA and CDR2 is SQIVND (reference sequence). The germline V and J ends were trimmed by 7 bases and 12 bases, with 21 bases remaining between them. CDR3 region: CASTKWDSEGELFF. The CDR3 nucleotides are TGTGCCAGTACCAAATGGGACTCCGAGGGGGAACTGTTTTTT.

This clonotype showed up many times. V gene TRBV2 combines with J gene TRBJ1-6, with 7 nucleotides matching TRBD1. Germline CDR1 is SNHLY and CDR2 is FYNNEI. V shed 5 bases and J 10 bases; nucleotides not matched to a gene: 11. This CDR3 has 15 residues. The CDR3 here is CASSTPGQKGSPLHF. The CDR3 nucleotides are TGTGCCAGCAGTACTCCGGGACAGAAGGGATCACCCCTCCACTTT.

This clonotype was counted ten times or more. At one end the junction does not follow the germline gene, possibly because of a read error. The chain is built from TRBV7-7 and TRBJ2-1, with 12 bases matching TRBD2. Germline V gives CDR1 SSHAT, CDR2 FNYEAQ (reference sequence). There are 15 residues in the CDR3. CDR3 sequence reads: CASSAGLAGPNEQFF. The CDR3 nucleotides read TGTGCTAGCAGCGCGGGACTAGCGGGCCCCAATGAGCAGTTCTTC.

This sequence joins TRBV19 and TRBJ2-7; 10 nucleotides line up with TRBD2. The CDR3 is 17 residues long. With 5 bases clipped from V and 7 bases from J, the junction kept 17 bases outside the gene matches. Germline assignment: CDR1 LNHDA and CDR2 SQIVND (reference sequence). The CDR3: CASSPGTSVSSYNEQYF. CDR3 DNA: TGTGCCAGTAGTCCGGGGACTAGCGTGAGCTCCTACAATGAGCAGTACTTC.

With respect to this clonotype: At one end the junction does not follow the germline gene, possibly because of a read error. The CDR3 loop is CAGSLLGDTQYF. DNA for the CDR3: TGTGCCGGCAGTTTATTAGGAGATACGCAGTATTTT. The genes are TRBV28 and TRBJ2-3, with unresolved D. The germline gives CDR1 MDHEN, CDR2 SYDVKM. The CDR3 runs 12 residues.

This clonotype was seen ten or more times. V and J are TRBV27 and TRBJ1-3, with a weak D call TRBD1 (6 bases). Germline CDR1 and CDR2: MNHEY and SMNVEV (reference sequence). CDR3 length: 16 residues. Trimming removed 2 bases at V and 1 base at J, with 12 bases between. The CDR3 here is CASSLTGAPSGNTIYF. The CDR3 DNA is TGTGCCAGCAGTTTAACGGGGGCGCCATCTGGAAACACCATATATTTT.

At least ten counts were recorded for this clonotype. The V gene is TRBV20-1, the J gene TRBJ1-5; unclear D gene. Per the germline V gene, CDR1 is DFQATT and CDR2 is SNEGSKA (reference sequence). CDR3 size: 16 residues. The V end lost 4 bases, the J end lost 3 bases, and 19 bases lay between the germline ends. CDR3 DNA: TGCAGTGCTAAGGCCGGTTCCCCACTCGCCAATCAGCCCCAGCATTTT. Encoded protein: CSAKAGSPLANQPQHF.

This clonotype was counted ten times or more. This sequence joins TRBV6-1 and TRBJ1-4; the match to TRBD1 covers 7 bases. V gave up 7 bases and J gave up 0 bases; unmatched junction bases: 8. CDR3 length equals 16 residues. The V gene's germline CDR1 is MNHNS and CDR2 SASEGT. CDR3 sequence (DNA): TGTGCCAGCATCCTAGGACAGGAGGCAACTAATGAAAAACTGTTTTTT. As protein: CASILGQEATNEKLFF.